Following are 30 T cell receptor beta chains from one sample sequenced in a study of blood T cells in healthy people across ages (dated by TCRdb to the mid-2010s). Libraries came from 5' RACE. The sequencer was an Illumina HiSeq 2500. A second about 7 to 12 cycle PCR used a sample-barcoded 5' primer and a J-beta primer mix. Using fastp trimming at Q25 and MiXCR clonotype assembly, TCRdb reanalyzed the public sequencing data and kept in-frame beta chains. Identical CDR3 protein sequences are pooled into one entry, listed with their most common genes and DNA. Counted in this sample were 650,000 to 1,000,000 distinct CDR3 sequences; about 34% of them appeared once. 13% of the sample belongs to the ten largest clones. Sequenced material: blood. The receptors were gathered from a man in his late teens or twenties in good health.

For this clonotype: The junction shows a germline mismatch at one end, possibly a read error. The chain carries TRBV6-5 and TRBJ1-2; the D is unclear. The germline V gene has CDR1 MNHEY and CDR2 SVGAGI. The CDR3 spans 13 residues. CDR3 in amino acids: CAGSYRSNYGYTF. As DNA, the CDR3 is TGTGCCGGCAGTTATCGCAGTAACTATGGCTACACCTTC.

This clonotype was observed a few times. The V gene is TRBV4-3, the J gene TRBJ1-1; D remains unclear. CDR3 size: 12 residues. V was cut by 0 bases and J by 3 bases, with 2 bases left in between. Germline CDR1 is LGHNA and CDR2 is YSLEER. The CDR3 DNA follows: TGCGCCAGCAGCCAAGATTACACTGAAGCTTTCTTT. It translates to CASSQDYTEAFF.

This rearrangement joins TRBV5-1 to TRBJ2-1; 11 bases line up with TRBD1. The CDR3 contains 17 residues. The junction had 16 bases not matched to a gene; V was cut back by 6 bases and J by 8 bases. Germline CDR1 SGHRS, CDR2 YFSETQ. The CDR3 bases are TGCGCCAGCAAGTCACAAGGACAGGGGGCGGTTATGGATGAGCAGTTCTTC. It specifies CASKSQGQGAVMDEQFF.

Many counts were recorded for this clonotype. The CDR3 DNA follows: TGCAGTGCTATTGGGGGATCCTACAATGAGCAGTACTTC. Protein: CSAIGGSYNEQYF. The chain is built from TRBV20-1 and TRBJ2-1; TRBD1 or TRBD2 may be the D gene (5 bases each). With the DNA end fitting TRBJ2-7 better, the J assignment may be wrong. Germline assignment: CDR1 DFQATT and CDR2 SNEGSKA (reference sequence). CDR3 length: 13 amino acids.

V usage is TRBV12-3 or TRBV12-4 and J usage is TRBJ2-1; D is undetermined. The V end lost 0 bases, the J end lost 6 bases, and 6 bases lay between the germline ends. CDR3 length: 13 amino acids. The CDR3 nucleotides are TGTGCCAGCAGTTTAGCGCTAGTCAATGAGCAGTTCTTC. Translated: CASSLALVNEQFF.

This rearrangement joins TRBV28 to TRBJ1-5, with TRBD1 matching 7 bases. This CDR3 contains 14 residues. Germline V gene data show CDR1 as MDHEN and CDR2 as SYDVKM. The V segment lost 5 bases and the J segment 7 bases; nucleotides outside the gene matches: 8. DNA of the CDR3: TGTGCCAGCAGTGCCGGGACAGTAAGCCAGCCCCAGCATTTT. Its protein is CASSAGTVSQPQHF.

This clonotype was counted ten times or more. The chain recombines TRBV4-3 with TRBJ2-3; 8 bases fit TRBD2. The CDR3 is made up of 16 amino acids. Germline CDR1 and CDR2: LGHNA and YSLEER. Unmatched junction bases numbered 7, after V lost 0 bases and J lost 5 bases. CDR3 amino acids: CASSQERGLAQDTQYF. CDR3 nucleotide sequence: TGCGCCAGCAGCCAAGAGCGAGGACTAGCCCAAGATACGCAGTATTTT.

The rearrangement links TRBV25-1 to TRBJ2-5; D may be TRBD1 (6 bases). Per the germline V gene, CDR1 is MGHDK and CDR2 is SYGVNS. V was trimmed by 5 bases and J by 0 bases, leaving 10 bases between them. The CDR3 runs to 14 residues. CDR3: CASSHREYQETQYF. CDR3 DNA sequence: TGTGCCAGCAGTCACAGGGAGTACCAAGAGACCCAGTACTTC.

A few counts support this clonotype. The J gene is TRBJ2-7, the V gene TRBV7-9; TRBD1 agrees at 9 bases. This CDR3 is 15 amino acids long. Germline assignment: CDR1 SEHNR and CDR2 FQNEAQ (reference sequence). V dropped 3 bases and J dropped 6; count of bases not matched to a gene: 9. The CDR3 reads CASSFSGTGSCEQYF. CDR3 coding DNA: TGTGCCAGCAGCTTCTCCGGGACAGGGTCTTGCGAGCAGTACTTC.

A remark on this clonotype: Germline is not matched at one junction end, which may reflect a read error. V gene TRBV12-3 or TRBV12-4 combines with J gene TRBJ2-1; 9 positions agree with TRBD2. The CDR3 has 17 residues. The CDR3 region has the DNA TGTGCCAGCAGTTTCGACGACTTGCGGGGGGGGAAGAATGGGCAGTTCTTC. This sequence encodes CASSFDDLRGGKNGQFF.

The chain recombines TRBV6-4 with TRBJ1-1, with a weak D call TRBD1 (5 bases). Germline V gene lookup returns CDR1 MRHNA and CDR2 SNTAGT. Deletions cut 3 bases from V and 0 bases from J, with 20 bases between. The CDR3 is 18 residues long. This chain's CDR3 is CASSDSRTMTYMNTEAFF. Written as DNA, the CDR3 is TGTGCCAGCAGTGATTCCAGGACAATGACCTACATGAACACTGAAGCTTTCTTT.

The chain is built from TRBV29-1 and TRBJ2-3; D uncertain. This CDR3 has 13 residues. The V gene lost 7 bases and the J gene lost 4 bases, with 15 bases spanning the gap. Germline loops: CDR1 SQVTM, CDR2 ANQGSEA. CDR3 bases: TGCAGCGCCCAAGGGCCCTCCGCAGATACGCAGTATTTT. It is translated as CSAQGPSADTQYF.

The chain uses TRBV16 and TRBJ1-1; D not certain. Trimming pared 0 bases from V and 4 bases from J, leaving 12 bases between. Per the germline V gene, CDR1 is KGHSY and CDR2 is FQNENV. The CDR3 is 15 amino acids. The CDR3 sequence: CASSQSSWRGTEAFF. DNA of the CDR3: TGTGCCAGCAGCCAATCTTCCTGGAGAGGCACTGAAGCTTTCTTT.

This chain uses TRBV4-3 with TRBJ1-4; D may be TRBD1 (5 bases). The CDR3 has 17 amino acids. V lost 0 bases and J lost 4, with 15 bases in between. CDR1 is LGHNA, CDR2 YSLEER, per germline. CDR3: CASSQDAGSGINEKLFF. The CDR3 DNA is TGCGCCAGCAGCCAAGATGCGGGTTCAGGGATTAATGAAAAACTGTTTTTT.

This clonotype was counted many times. V and J are TRBV12-3 or TRBV12-4 and TRBJ2-4; the match to TRBD1 covers 9 bases. V lost 7 bases to trimming and J lost 8 bases; unmatched junction nucleotides: 9. The length of the CDR3 is 14 residues. Here the CDR3 reads CASTKRQGGDIQYF. CDR3 bases: TGTGCCAGCACCAAAAGACAGGGGGGTGACATTCAGTACTTC.

As for this clonotype: At one boundary the junction diverges from the germline segment, which might be a read error. The rearrangement uses TRBV29-1 and TRBJ1-2; 9 bases are a match to TRBD1. CDR1 is SQVTM, CDR2 ANQGSEA, per germline. CDR3 length: 14 amino acids. The CDR3 coding sequence is TGCAGCGTCGAAGAGGGTACAGGGGGCCGTGGCTACACCTTC. Translated: CSVEEGTGGRGYTF.

This clonotype showed up just once. The chain is built from TRBV4-3 and TRBJ2-1; a possible D gene is TRBD2 (6 bases). CDR1 and CDR2 (germline): LGHNA, YSLEER. The germline V and J ends were trimmed by 0 bases and 9 bases, with 15 bases remaining between them. This CDR3 region has 15 residues. CDR3 bases: TGCGCCAGCAGCCAAGATGCCCGGCACGGGAGTGAGCAGTTCTTC. Its protein is CASSQDARHGSEQFF.

The rearrangement uses TRBV12-3 or TRBV12-4 and TRBJ1-1; TRBD1 matches 8 bases. V lost 6 bases and J lost 5; bases outside the gene matches: 14. This CDR3 region has 16 residues. The CDR3 here is CASRRDRGERETEAFF. In DNA form, the CDR3 reads TGTGCCAGCAGGCGAGACAGGGGCGAGAGAGAAACTGAAGCTTTCTTT.

For this clonotype: One end of the junction varies from germline; a read error may be responsible. The rearrangement joins TRBV5-1 to TRBJ1-5, with TRBD1 matching 7 bases. CDR3 length: 15 residues. Per the germline V gene, CDR1 is SGHRS and CDR2 is YFSETQ. Written as DNA, the CDR3 is TGCGCCGGCAGCCCGACGGGACAGAGAATCCAGCCCCAGCATTTT. This gives the protein CAGSPTGQRIQPQHF.

The sample holds many counts of this clonotype. The V call is TRBV20-1, the J call TRBJ1-2, with a weak D call TRBD1 (6 bases). This CDR3 contains 12 residues. In germline, CDR1 is DFQATT, CDR2 SNEGSKA (reference sequence). Trimming cost V 2 bases and J 2 bases, with 6 bases left between them. The CDR3 reads CSARRGNYGYTF. The CDR3 DNA is TGCAGTGCTAGAAGGGGGAACTATGGCTACACCTTC.

This chain links TRBV18 with TRBJ2-5, with 7 bases aligning to TRBD1. The CDR3 runs 14 residues. CDR1 and CDR2 from the germline V gene are KGHSH and LQKENI. The ends lost 2 bases at V and 5 bases at J; junction bases unmatched: 5. The CDR3 nucleotides are TGTGCCAGCTCACCAAGGGCACAGGGGGAGACCCAGTACTTC. It is translated as CASSPRAQGETQYF.

In its sample, this clonotype was seen a few times. The chain couples TRBV4-3 to TRBJ2-1; 12 bases match TRBD2. With V trimmed by 4 bases and J by 7 bases, 5 bases remained unmatched. The germline V gene encodes CDR1 LGHNA and CDR2 YSLEER. The CDR3 has 15 amino acids. The DNA for the CDR3 is TGCGCCAGCAGCCGGACTAGCGGGGAAGGGAATGAGCAGTTCTTC. Translated: CASSRTSGEGNEQFF.

The sample holds many counts of this clonotype. This chain links TRBV5-1 with TRBJ2-5; 12 nucleotides agree with TRBD2. This CDR3 has 15 residues. Germline-derived CDR1 and CDR2 are SGHRS and YFSETQ. J gave up 5 bases and V 1 base, and 3 bases lay outside the gene matches. The CDR3 sequence: CASSLTGTSGETQYF. The CDR3, as DNA: TGCGCCAGCAGCTTGACCGGGACTAGCGGGGAGACCCAGTACTTC.

This clonotype was detected a few times. This sequence joins TRBV6-6 and TRBJ2-7; TRBD2 is a possible D gene (5 bases). Deletions cut 11 bases from V and 4 bases from J, with 18 bases between. The germline V gene has CDR1 MNHNY and CDR2 SVGAGI (reference sequence). The CDR3 is 13 amino acids. The CDR3 protein is CACAERGQYEQYF. DNA for the CDR3: TGTGCCTGCGCAGAACGGGGTCAGTACGAGCAGTACTTC.

The chain employs TRBV4-1 and TRBJ2-1; TRBD2 agrees at 12 bases. CDR3 size: 17 residues. Germline V gene data show CDR1 as MGHRA and CDR2 as YSYEKL. J was trimmed by 6 bases and V by 1 base; bases with no gene match: 7. CDR3 coding DNA: TGCGCCAGCAGCCAAGGTCTAGCGGGGGGGCCAGGCAATGAGCAGTTCTTC. It codes for CASSQGLAGGPGNEQFF.

Concerning this clonotype: Being one base from a much bigger clone, this may be a read error. The V call is TRBV7-2, the J call TRBJ2-1, with 10 positions matching TRBD2. With the DNA end fitting TRBJ2-7 better, the J assignment may be wrong. Germline CDR1 SGHTA, CDR2 FQGNSA. The CDR3 totals 15 residues. CDR3 DNA sequence: TGTGCCAGCAGCTTAGAGAGCGGGGGGGACAATGAGCAGTACTTC. Translation gives CASSLESGGDNEQYF.

This clonotype occurred once. The chain carries TRBV4-3 and TRBJ1-3; 9 nucleotides match TRBD1. This CDR3 is built from 16 residues. The trim removed 0 bases at V and 3 bases at J, leaving 3 bases unmatched. Germline V gene data show CDR1 as LGHNA and CDR2 as YSLEER. This chain's CDR3 is CASSQEQGAGGNTIYF. The CDR3 DNA reads as TGCGCCAGCAGCCAAGAACAGGGGGCGGGTGGAAACACCATATATTTT.

V gene TRBV6-4 combines with J gene TRBJ2-1; 8 nucleotides agree with TRBD2. Germline loops: CDR1 MRHNA, CDR2 SNTAGT. With V trimmed by 0 bases and J by 0 bases, 1 base remained unmatched. The CDR3 has 16 amino acids. DNA for the CDR3: TGTGCCAGCAGTGACTCGGGGACTAGCTCCTACAATGAGCAGTTCTTC. It specifies CASSDSGTSSYNEQFF.

Details on this clonotype: At one end the junction does not follow the germline gene, possibly because of a read error. The V call is TRBV12-3 or TRBV12-4, the J call TRBJ2-2; 11 positions agree with TRBD1. The CDR3 extends over 15 amino acids. The CDR3 reads CACRRTGGAIGELFF. CDR3 coding DNA: TGTGCCTGCAGGCGGACAGGGGGCGCGATCGGGGAGCTGTTTTTT.

The chain links TRBV7-2 to TRBJ1-3; D gene unclear. V lost 5 bases, J lost 0 bases, and 11 bases lay in between. This CDR3 contains 15 residues. Germline CDR1 reads SGHTA; CDR2 reads FQGNSA. The CDR3 bases are TGTGCCAGCAGCAGCGAGGCTTTCTCTGGAAACACCATATATTTT. The encoded protein is CASSSEAFSGNTIYF.